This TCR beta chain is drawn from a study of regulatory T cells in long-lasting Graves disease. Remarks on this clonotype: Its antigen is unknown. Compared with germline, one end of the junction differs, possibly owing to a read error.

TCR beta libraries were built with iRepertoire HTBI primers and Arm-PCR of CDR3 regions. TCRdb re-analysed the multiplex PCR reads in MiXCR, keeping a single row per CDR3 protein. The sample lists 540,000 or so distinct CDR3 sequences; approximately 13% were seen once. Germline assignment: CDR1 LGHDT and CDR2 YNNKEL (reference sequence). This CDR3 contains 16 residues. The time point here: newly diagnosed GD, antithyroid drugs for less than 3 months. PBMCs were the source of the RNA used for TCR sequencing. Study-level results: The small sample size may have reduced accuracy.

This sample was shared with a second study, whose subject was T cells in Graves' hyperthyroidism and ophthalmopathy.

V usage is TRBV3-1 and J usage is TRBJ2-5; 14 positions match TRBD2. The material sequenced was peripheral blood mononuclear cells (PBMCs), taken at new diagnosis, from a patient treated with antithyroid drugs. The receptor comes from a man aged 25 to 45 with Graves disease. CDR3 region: CTSSQVGLAGVETQYF. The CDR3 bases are TGTACCAGCAGCCAAGTGGGACTAGCGGGAGTAGAGACCCAGTACTTC.